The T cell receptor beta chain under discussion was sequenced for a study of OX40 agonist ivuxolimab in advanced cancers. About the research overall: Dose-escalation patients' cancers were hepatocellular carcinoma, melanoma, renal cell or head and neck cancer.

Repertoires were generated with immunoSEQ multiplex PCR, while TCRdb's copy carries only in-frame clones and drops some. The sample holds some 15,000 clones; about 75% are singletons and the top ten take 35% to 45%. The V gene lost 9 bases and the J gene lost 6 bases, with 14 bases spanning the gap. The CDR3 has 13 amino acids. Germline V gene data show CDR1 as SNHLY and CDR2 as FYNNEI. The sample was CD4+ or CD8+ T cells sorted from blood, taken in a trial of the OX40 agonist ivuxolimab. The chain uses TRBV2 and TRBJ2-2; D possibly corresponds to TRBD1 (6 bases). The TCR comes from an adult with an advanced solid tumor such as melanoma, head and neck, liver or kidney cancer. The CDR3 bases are TGTGCCAGGGGGGCTGGAAACTCCGGGGAGCTGTTTTTT. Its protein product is CARGAGNSGELFF.